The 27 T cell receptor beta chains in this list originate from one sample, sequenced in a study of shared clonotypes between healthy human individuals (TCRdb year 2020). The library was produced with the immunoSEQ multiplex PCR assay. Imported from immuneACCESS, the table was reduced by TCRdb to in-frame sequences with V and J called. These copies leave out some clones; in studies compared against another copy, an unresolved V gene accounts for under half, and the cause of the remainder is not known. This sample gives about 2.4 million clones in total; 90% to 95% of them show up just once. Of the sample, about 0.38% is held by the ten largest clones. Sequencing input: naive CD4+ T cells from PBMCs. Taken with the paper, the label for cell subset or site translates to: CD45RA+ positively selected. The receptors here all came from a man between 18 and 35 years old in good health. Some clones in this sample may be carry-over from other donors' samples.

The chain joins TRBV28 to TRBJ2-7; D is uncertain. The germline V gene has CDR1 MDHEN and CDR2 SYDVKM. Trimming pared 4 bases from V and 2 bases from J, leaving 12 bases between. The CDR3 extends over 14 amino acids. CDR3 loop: CASSSRLQTYEQYF. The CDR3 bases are TGTGCCAGCAGTTCGCGCCTACAAACCTACGAGCAGTACTTC.

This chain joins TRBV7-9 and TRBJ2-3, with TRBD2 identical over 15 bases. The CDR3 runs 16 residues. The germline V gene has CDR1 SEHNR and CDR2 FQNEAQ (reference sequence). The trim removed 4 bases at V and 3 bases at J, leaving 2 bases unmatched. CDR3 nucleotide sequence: TGTGCCAGCAGCTGGACTAGCGGGAGGGGGACAGATACGCAGTATTTT. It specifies CASSWTSGRGTDTQYF.

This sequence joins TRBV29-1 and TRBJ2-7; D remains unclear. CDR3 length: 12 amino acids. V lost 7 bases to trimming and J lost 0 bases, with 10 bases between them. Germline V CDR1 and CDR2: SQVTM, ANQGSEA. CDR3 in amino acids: CSALWSSYEQYF. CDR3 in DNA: TGCAGCGCCCTGTGGAGCTCCTACGAGCAGTACTTC.

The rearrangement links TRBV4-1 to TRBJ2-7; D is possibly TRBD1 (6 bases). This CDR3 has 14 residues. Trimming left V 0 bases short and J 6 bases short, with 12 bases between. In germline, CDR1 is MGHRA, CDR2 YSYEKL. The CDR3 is CASSQDPGQREQYF. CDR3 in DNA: TGCGCCAGCAGCCAAGATCCGGGACAACGCGAGCAGTACTTC.

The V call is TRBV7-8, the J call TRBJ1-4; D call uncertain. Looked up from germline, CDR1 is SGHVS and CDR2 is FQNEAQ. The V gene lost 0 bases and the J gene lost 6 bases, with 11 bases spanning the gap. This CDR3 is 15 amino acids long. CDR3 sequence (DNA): TGTGCCAGCAGCTTAGCGCCAGGAGAATATGAAAAACTGTTTTTT. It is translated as CASSLAPGEYEKLFF. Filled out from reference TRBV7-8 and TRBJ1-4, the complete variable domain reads GAGVSQSPRYKVAKRGQDVALRCDPISGHVSLFWYQQALGQGPEFLTYFQNEAQLDKSGLPSDRFFAERPEGSVSTLKIQRTQQEDSAVYLCASSLAPGEYEKLFFGSGTQLSVL.

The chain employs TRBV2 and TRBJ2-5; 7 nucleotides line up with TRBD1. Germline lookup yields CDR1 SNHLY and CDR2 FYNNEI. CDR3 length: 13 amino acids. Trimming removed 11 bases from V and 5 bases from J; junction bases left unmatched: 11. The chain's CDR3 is CAGGSTGPETQYF. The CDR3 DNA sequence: TGTGCCGGAGGATCGACAGGGCCGGAGACCCAGTACTTC.

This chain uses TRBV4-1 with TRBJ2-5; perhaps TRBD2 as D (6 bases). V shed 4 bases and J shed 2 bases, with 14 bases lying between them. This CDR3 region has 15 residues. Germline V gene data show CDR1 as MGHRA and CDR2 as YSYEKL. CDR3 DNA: TGCGCCAGCAGCCCTGGGGCTAGCGTACAAGAGACCCAGTACTTC. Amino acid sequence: CASSPGASVQETQYF.

The CDR3 region has the DNA TGTGCCAGCAGTCACCGGGGTTCACCCCTCCACTTT. The encoded protein is CASSHRGSPLHF. The J gene is TRBJ1-6, the V gene TRBV5-6; the D is unclear. The V end was cut by 5 bases, the J end by 9 bases, with 9 bases between. The germline V gene encodes CDR1 SGHDT and CDR2 YYEEEE. The CDR3 contains 12 residues.

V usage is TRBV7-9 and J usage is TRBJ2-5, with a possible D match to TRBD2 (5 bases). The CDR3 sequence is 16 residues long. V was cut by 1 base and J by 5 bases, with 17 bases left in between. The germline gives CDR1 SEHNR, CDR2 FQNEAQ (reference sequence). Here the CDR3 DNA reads TGTGCCAGCAGCTTAGGTCTCTCGGCTAGCCGCGAGACCCAGTACTTC. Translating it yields CASSLGLSASRETQYF.

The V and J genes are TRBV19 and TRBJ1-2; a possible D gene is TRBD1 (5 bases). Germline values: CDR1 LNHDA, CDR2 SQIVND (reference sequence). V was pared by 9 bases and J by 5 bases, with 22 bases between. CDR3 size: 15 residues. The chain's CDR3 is CASQGPGPFGYGYTF. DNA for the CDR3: TGTGCCAGCCAGGGTCCAGGTCCGTTTGGTTATGGCTACACCTTC.

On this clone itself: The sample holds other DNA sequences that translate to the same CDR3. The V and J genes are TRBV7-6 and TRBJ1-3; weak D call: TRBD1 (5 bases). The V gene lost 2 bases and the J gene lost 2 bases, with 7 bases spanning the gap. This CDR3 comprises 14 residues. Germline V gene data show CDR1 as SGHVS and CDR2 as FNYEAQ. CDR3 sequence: CASSLQGAGNTIYF. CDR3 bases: TGTGCCAGCAGCTTACAGGGTGCTGGAAACACCATATATTTT.

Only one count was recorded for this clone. CDR3 sequence (DNA): TGTGCCAGCTCACCGACCACCGCGGGACCTAACTATGGCTACACCTTC. This translates into CASSPTTAGPNYGYTF. This chain links TRBV18 with TRBJ1-2; the D gene is possibly TRBD1 (5 bases). The CDR3 is 16 residues long. Germline CDR1 KGHSH, CDR2 LQKENI. Trimming left V 3 bases short and J 0 bases short, with 14 bases between.

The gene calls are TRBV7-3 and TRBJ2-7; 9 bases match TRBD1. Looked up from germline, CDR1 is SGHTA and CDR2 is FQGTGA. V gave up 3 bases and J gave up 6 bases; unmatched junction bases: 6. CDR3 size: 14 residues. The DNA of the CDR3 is TGTGCCAGCAGCTTGACGGGACAGGGTGGCGAGCAGTACTTC. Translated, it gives CASSLTGQGGEQYF.

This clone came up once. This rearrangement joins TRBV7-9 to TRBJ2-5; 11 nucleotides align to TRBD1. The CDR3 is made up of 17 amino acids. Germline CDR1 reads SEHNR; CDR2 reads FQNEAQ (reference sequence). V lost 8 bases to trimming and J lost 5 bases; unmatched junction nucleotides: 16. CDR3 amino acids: CASSLGAGQGGHETQYF. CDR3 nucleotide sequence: TGTGCCAGCTCCCTCGGTGCGGGACAGGGGGGACATGAGACCCAGTACTTC. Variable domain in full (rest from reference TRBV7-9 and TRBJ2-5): DTGVSQNPRHKITKRGQNVTFRCDPISEHNRLYWYRQTLGQGPEFLTYFQNEAQLEKSRLLSDRFSAERPKGSFSTLEIQRTEQGDSAMYLCASSLGAGQGGHETQYFGPGTRLLVL.

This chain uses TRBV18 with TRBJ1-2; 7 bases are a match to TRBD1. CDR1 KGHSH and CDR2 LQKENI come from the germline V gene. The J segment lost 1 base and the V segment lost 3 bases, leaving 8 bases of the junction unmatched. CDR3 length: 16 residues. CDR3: CASSPASQGDNYGYTF. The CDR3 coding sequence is TGTGCCAGCTCACCCGCCAGCCAGGGGGATAACTATGGCTACACCTTC.

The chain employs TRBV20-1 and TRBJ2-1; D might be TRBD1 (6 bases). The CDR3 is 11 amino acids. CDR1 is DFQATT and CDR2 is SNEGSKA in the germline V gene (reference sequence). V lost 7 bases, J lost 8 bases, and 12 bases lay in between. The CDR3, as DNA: TGCAGTGTGGCAGGGGACGATGAGCAGTTCTTC. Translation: CSVAGDDEQFF.

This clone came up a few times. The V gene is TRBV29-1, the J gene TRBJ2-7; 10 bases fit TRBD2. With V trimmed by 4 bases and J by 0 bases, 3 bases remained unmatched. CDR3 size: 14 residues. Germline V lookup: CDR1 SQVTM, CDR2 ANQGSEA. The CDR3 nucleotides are TGCAGCGTTGCTAGCGGGGGAAGCTCCTACGAGCAGTACTTC. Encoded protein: CSVASGGSSYEQYF.

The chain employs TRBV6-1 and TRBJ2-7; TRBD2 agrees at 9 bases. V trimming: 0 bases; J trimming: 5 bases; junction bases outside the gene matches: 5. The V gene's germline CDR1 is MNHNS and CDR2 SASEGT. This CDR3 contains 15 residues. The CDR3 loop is CASSEAGTSFHEQYF. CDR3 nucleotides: TGTGCCAGCAGTGAAGCGGGGACTAGCTTCCACGAGCAGTACTTC.

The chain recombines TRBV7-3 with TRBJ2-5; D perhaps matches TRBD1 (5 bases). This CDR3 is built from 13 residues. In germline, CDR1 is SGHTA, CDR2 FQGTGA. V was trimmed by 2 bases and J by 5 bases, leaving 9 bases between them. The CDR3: CASSLGAAETQYF. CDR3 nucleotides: TGTGCCAGCAGCTTAGGGGCCGCCGAGACCCAGTACTTC.

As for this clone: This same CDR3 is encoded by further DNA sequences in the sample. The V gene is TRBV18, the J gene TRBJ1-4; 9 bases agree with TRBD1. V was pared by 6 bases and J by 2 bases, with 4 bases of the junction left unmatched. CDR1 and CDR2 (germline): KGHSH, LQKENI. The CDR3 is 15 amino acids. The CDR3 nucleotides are TGTGCCAGCTCGCGGGACAGGGCGACTAATGAAAAACTGTTTTTT. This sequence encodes CASSRDRATNEKLFF.

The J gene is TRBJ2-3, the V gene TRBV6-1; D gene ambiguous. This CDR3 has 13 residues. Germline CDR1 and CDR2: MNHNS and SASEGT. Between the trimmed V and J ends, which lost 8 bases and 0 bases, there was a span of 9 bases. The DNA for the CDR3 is TGTGCCAGCCCACGGGTTAGCACAGATACGCAGTATTTT. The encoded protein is CASPRVSTDTQYF.

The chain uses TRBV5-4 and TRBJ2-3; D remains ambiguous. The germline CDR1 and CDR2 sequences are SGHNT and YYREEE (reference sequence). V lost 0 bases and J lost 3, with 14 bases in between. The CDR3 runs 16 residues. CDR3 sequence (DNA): TGTGCCAGCAGCTTGGGGCCTCCGGGCACGACAGATACGCAGTATTTT. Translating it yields CASSLGPPGTTDTQYF.

The CDR3 loop is CASSRWAYEQYF. The CDR3, as DNA: TGTGCCAGCAGCCGCTGGGCCTACGAGCAGTACTTC. The chain combines TRBV5-6 with TRBJ2-5; D ambiguous. TRBJ2-7 matches the DNA end more closely, so the J call is doubtful. CDR3 length equals 12 residues. The germline V gene has CDR1 SGHDT and CDR2 YYEEEE.

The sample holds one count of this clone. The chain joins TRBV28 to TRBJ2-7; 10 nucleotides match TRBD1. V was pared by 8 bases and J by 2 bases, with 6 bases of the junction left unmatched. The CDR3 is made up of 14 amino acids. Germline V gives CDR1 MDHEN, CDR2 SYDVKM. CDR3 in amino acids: CASLGQGRAYEQYF. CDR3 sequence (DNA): TGTGCCAGCCTGGGACAGGGGAGAGCCTACGAGCAGTACTTC. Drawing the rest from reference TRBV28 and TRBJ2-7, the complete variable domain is DVKVTQSSRYLVKRTGEKVFLECVQDMDHENMFWYRQDPGLGLRLIYFSYDVKMKEKGDIPEGYSVSREKKERFSLILESASTNQTSMYLCASLGQGRAYEQYFGPGTRLTVT.

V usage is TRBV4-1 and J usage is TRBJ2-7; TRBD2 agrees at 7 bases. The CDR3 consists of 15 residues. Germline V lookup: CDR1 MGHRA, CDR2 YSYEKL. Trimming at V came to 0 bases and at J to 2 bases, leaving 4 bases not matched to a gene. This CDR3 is CASSQDRGRAYEQYF. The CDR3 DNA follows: TGCGCCAGCAGCCAAGATAGAGGGAGGGCCTACGAGCAGTACTTC.

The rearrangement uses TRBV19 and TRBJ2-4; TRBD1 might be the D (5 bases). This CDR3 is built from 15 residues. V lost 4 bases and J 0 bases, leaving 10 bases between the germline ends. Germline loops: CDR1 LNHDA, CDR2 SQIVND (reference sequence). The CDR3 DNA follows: TGTGCCAGTAGTAAGGACACCCTAGCCAAAAACATTCAGTACTTC. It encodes CASSKDTLAKNIQYF.

In nucleotides, the CDR3 is TGTGCCAGCAAGGTCGGACCCTTTTCCACTAATGAAAAACTGTTTTTT. This translates into CASKVGPFSTNEKLFF. The chain combines TRBV13 with TRBJ1-4; D is unclear. V was trimmed by 7 bases and J by 2 bases, leaving 17 bases between them. Germline V gene sequence: CDR1 PRHDT, CDR2 FYEKMQ (reference sequence). This CDR3 is 16 amino acids long.